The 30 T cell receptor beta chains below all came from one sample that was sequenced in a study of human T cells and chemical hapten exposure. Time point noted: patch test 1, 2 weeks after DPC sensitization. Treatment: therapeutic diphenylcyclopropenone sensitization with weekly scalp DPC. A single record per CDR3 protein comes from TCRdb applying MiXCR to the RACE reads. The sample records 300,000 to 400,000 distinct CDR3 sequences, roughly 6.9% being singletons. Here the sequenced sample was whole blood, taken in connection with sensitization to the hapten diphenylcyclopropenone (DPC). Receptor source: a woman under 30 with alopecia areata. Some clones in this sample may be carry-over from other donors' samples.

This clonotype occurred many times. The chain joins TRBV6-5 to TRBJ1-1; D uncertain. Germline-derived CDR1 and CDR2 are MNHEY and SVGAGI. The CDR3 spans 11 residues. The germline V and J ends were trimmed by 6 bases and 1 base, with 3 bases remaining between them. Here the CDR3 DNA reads TGTGCCAGCAGAGGGAACACTGAAGCTTTCTTT. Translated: CASRGNTEAFF.

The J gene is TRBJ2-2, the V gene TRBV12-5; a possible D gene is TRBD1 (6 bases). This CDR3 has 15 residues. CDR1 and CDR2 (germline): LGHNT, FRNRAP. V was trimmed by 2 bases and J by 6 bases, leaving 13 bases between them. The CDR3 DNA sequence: TGTGCTAGTGGTTTGTGGACAGCATGGCCCGGGGAGCTGTTTTTT. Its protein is CASGLWTAWPGELFF. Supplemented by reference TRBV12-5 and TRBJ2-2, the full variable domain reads DARVTQTPRHKVTEMGQEVTMRCQPILGHNTVFWYRQTMMQGLELLAYFRNRAPLDDSGMPKDRFSAEMPDATLATLKIQPSEPRDSAVYFCASGLWTAWPGELFFGEGSRLTVL.

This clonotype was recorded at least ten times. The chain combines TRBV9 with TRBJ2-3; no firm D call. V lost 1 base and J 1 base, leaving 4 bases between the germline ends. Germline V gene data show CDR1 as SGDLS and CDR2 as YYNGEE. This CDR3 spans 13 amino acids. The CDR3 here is CASSVSGTDTQYF. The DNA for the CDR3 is TGTGCCAGCAGCGTAAGTGGCACAGATACGCAGTATTTT.

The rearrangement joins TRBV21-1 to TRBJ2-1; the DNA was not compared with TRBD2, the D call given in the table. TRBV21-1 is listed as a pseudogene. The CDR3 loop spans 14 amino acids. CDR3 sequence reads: CASITWTSYNEQFF. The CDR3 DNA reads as TGTGCCAGCATTACATGGACTAGCTACAATGAGCAGTTCTTC.

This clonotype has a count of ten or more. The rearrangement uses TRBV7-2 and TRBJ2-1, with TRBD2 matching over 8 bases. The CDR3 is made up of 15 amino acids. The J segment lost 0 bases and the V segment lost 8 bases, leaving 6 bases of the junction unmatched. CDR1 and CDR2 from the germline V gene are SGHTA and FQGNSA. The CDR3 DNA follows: TGTGCCAGCGGTCGGACTAGCTTCTCCTACAATGAGCAGTTCTTC. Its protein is CASGRTSFSYNEQFF.

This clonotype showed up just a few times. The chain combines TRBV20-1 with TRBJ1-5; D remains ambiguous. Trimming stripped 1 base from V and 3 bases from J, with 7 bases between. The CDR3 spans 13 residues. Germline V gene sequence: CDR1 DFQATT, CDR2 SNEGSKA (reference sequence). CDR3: CSARAAINQPQHF. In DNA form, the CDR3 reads TGCAGTGCTAGAGCGGCGATCAATCAGCCCCAGCATTTT.

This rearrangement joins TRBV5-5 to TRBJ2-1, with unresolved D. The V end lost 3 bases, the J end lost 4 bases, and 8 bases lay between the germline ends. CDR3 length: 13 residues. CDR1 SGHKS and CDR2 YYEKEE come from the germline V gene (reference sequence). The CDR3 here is CASSSLWYNEQFF. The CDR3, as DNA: TGTGCCAGCAGCTCTCTGTGGTACAATGAGCAGTTCTTC.

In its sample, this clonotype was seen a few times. CDR3 DNA: TGCAGTGCTGAGAGGCAGCGGGCCTATGGCTACACCTTC. Encoded protein: CSAERQRAYGYTF. V usage is TRBV20-1 and J usage is TRBJ1-2; D gene ambiguous. V lost 5 bases and J lost 4, with 14 bases in between. The CDR3 is made up of 13 amino acids. Germline lookup yields CDR1 DFQATT and CDR2 SNEGSKA (reference sequence).

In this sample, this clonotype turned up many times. CDR3 DNA: TGCGCCAGCAGCCAAGATCCCCTGGGGGTTAGCGACTATGGCTACACCTTC. Amino acid sequence: CASSQDPLGVSDYGYTF. This chain connects TRBV4-1 to TRBJ1-2; a weak D match, TRBD1 (5 bases). This CDR3 has 17 residues. The V and J ends lost 0 bases and 3 bases respectively, with 17 bases between them. Germline V gene lookup returns CDR1 MGHRA and CDR2 YSYEKL.

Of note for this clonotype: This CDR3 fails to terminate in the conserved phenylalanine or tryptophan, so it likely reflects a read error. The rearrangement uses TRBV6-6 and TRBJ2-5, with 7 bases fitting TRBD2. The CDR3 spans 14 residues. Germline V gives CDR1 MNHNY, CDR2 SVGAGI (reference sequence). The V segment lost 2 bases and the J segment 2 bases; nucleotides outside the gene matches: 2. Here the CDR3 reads CASSYRRGQETQYY. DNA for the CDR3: TGTGCCAGCAGTTACCGGCGGGGGCAAGAGACCCAGTACTAC.

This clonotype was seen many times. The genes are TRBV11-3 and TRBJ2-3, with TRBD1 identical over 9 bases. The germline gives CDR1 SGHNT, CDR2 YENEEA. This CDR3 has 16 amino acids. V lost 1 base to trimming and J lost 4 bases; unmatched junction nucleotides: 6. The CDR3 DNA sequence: TGTGCCAGCAGCTTAGGTGACAGGGGGGACGCAGATACGCAGTATTTT. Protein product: CASSLGDRGDADTQYF.

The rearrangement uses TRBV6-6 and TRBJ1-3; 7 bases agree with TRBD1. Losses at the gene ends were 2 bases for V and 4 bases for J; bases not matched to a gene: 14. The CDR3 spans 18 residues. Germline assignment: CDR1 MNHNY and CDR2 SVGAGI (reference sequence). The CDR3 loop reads CASSYRGQGGIRGNTIYF. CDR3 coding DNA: TGTGCCAGCAGTTACAGGGGGCAGGGTGGTATAAGGGGAAACACCATATATTTT.

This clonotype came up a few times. CDR3: CAISSSLYEQYF. CDR3 DNA sequence: TGTGCCATCAGTTCCTCGCTCTACGAGCAGTACTTC. The chain carries TRBV10-3 and TRBJ2-7; no firm D call. Germline loops: CDR1 ENHRY, CDR2 SYGVKD. The CDR3 contains 12 residues. V was clipped by 5 bases and J by 3 bases, with 8 bases between them.

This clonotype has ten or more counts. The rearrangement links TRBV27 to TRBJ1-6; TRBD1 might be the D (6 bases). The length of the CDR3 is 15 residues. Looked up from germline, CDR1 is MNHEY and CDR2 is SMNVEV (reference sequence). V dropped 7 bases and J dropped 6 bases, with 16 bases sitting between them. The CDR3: CASMVGTLSNSPLHF. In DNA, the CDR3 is TGTGCCAGCATGGTCGGGACACTAAGTAATTCACCCCTCCACTTT.

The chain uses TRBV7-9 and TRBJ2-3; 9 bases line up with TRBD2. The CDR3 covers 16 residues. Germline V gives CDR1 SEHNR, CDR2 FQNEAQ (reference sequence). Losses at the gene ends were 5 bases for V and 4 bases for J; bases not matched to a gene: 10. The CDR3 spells CASSETPSGVPDTQYF. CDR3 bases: TGTGCCAGCAGCGAAACTCCTAGCGGGGTCCCAGATACGCAGTATTTT.

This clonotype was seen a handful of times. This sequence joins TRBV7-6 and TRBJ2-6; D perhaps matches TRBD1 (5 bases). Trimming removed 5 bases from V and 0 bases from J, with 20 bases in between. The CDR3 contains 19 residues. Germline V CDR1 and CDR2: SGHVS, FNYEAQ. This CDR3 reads CASSPHESNGASGANVLTF. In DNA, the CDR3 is TGTGCCAGCAGCCCCCATGAATCAAATGGGGCCTCTGGGGCCAACGTCCTGACTTTC.

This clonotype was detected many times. The CDR3 region is CASSLEVRGSTDTQYF. Here the CDR3 DNA reads TGCGCCAGCAGCTTGGAGGTGAGGGGATCCACAGATACGCAGTATTTT. The J gene is TRBJ2-3, the V gene TRBV5-1; D may match TRBD1 or TRBD2 (5 bases each). Per germline, CDR1 SGHRS and CDR2 YFSETQ. Trimming stripped 0 bases from V and 2 bases from J, with 13 bases between. The CDR3 runs 16 residues.

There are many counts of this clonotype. CDR3 in amino acids: CSALKARGSEKLFF. The CDR3 coding sequence is TGCAGTGCTCTGAAGGCCAGGGGAAGCGAAAAACTGTTTTTT. This rearrangement joins TRBV20-1 to TRBJ1-4, with a tentative D call TRBD1 (6 bases). Trimming took 5 bases from V and 8 from J, leaving 18 bases between them. The CDR3 spans 14 residues. Looked up from germline, CDR1 is DFQATT and CDR2 is SNEGSKA (reference sequence).

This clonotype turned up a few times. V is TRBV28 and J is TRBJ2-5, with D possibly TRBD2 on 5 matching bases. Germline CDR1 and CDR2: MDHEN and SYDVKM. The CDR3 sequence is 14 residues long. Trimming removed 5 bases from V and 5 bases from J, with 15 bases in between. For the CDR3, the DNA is TGTGCCAGCAGTCCAGGACTGACGGGGGAGACCCAGTACTTC. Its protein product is CASSPGLTGETQYF. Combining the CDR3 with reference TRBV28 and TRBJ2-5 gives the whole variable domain DVKVTQSSRYLVKRTGEKVFLECVQDMDHENMFWYRQDPGLGLRLIYFSYDVKMKEKGDIPEGYSVSREKKERFSLILESASTNQTSMYLCASSPGLTGETQYFGPGTRLLVL.

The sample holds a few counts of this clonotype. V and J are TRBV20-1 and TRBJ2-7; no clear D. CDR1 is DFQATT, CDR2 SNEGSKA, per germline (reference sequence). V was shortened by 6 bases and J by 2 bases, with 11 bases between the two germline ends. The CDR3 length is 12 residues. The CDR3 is CSASISAYEQYF. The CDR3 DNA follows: TGCAGTGCCTCGATTTCGGCCTACGAGCAGTACTTC.

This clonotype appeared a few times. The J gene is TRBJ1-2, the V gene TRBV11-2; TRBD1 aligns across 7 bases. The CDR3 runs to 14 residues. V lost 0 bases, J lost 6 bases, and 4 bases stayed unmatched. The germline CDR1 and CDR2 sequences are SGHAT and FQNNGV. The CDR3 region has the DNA TGTGCCAGCAGCTTAGATCGACAGGGAGATGGCTACACCTTC. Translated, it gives CASSLDRQGDGYTF.

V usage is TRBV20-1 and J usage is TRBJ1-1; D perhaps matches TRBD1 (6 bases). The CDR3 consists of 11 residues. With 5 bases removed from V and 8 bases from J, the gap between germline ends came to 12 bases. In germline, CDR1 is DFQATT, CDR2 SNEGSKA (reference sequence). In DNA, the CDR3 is TGCAGTGCTGCACGGGGACAAGAAGCTTTCTTT. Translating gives CSAARGQEAFF.

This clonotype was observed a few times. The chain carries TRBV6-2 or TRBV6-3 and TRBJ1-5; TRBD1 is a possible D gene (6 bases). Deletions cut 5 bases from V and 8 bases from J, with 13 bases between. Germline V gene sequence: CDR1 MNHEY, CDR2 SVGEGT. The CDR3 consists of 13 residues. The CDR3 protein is CASSPQGRKPQHF. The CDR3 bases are TGTGCCAGCAGTCCCCAGGGGCGGAAGCCCCAGCATTTT.

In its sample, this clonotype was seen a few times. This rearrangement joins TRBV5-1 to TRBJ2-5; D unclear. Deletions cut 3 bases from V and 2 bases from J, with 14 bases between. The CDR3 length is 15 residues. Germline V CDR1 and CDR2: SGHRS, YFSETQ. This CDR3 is CASSSTATVQETQYF. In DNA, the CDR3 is TGCGCCAGCAGCTCGACGGCCACAGTGCAAGAGACCCAGTACTTC.

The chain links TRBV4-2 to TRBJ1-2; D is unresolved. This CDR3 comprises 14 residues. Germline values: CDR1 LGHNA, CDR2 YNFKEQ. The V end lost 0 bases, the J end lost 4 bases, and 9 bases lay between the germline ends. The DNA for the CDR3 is TGTGCCAGCAGCCAAGACTTCCCCCCCTATGGCTACACCTTC. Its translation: CASSQDFPPYGYTF.

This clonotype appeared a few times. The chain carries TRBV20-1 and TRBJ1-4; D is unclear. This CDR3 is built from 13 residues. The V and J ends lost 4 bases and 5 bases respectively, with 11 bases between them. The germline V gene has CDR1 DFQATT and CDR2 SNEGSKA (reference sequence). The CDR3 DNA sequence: TGCAGTGCTATGTCCAGACCAAATGAAAAACTGTTTTTT. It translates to CSAMSRPNEKLFF.

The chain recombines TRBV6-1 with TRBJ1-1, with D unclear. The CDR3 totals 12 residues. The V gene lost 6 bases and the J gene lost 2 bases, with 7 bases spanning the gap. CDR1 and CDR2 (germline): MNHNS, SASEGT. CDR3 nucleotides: TGTGCCAGCAGGCCGGACAACACTGAAGCTTTCTTT. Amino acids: CASRPDNTEAFF.

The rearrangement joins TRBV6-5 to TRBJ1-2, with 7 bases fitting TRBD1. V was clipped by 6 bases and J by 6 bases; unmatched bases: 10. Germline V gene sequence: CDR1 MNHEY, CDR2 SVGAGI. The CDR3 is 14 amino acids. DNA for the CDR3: TGTGCCAGCAGGTACAAAGACAGGGTAGATGGCTACACCTTC. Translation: CASRYKDRVDGYTF.

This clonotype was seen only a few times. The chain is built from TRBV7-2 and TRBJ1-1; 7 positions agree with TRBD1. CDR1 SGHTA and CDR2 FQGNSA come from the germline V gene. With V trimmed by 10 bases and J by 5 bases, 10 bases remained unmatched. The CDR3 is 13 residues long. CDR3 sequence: CATLQGWETEAFF. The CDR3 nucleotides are TGTGCCACCCTACAGGGGTGGGAGACTGAAGCTTTCTTT.

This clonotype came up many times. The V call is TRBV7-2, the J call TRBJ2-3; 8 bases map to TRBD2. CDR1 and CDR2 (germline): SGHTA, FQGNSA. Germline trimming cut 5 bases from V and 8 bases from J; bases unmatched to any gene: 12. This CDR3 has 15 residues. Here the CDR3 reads CASSLEGGGLVTQYF. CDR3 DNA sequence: TGTGCCAGCAGCCTAGAAGGCGGGGGGCTAGTTACGCAGTATTTT.